The 32 T cell receptor beta chains below were found in one sample sequenced in a study of spatial heterogeneity in lung cancer. TCRdb re-called the 5' RACE reads through MiXCR, storing one row per CDR3 protein. Of several thousand distinct CDR3 sequences in the sample, less than 6.5% were seen once. As for time point: sample taken at primary tumor resection. The starting material was normal lung tissue next to the tumor, obtained at surgery. The origin of the receptors is a female donor with early-stage non-small cell lung cancer.

This clonotype is medium-sized within its sample. J is TRBJ1-2 and V is TRBV6-1; D is unclear. Looked up from germline, CDR1 is MNHNS and CDR2 is SASEGT. CDR3 length: 13 amino acids. V was shortened by 1 base and J by 3 bases, with 6 bases between the two germline ends. CDR3 region: CASSEVQYYGYTF. The CDR3 DNA sequence: TGTGCCAGCAGTGAAGTACAGTACTATGGCTACACCTTC.

This clonotype was seen more than once but under ten times. This rearrangement joins TRBV20-1 to TRBJ2-5; 10 bases fit TRBD1. V was clipped by 8 bases and J by 7 bases; unmatched bases: 10. The CDR3 loop spans 13 amino acids. Germline V gives CDR1 DFQATT, CDR2 SNEGSKA (reference sequence). CDR3 sequence (DNA): TGCAGTCGCTCCGGGACAGGGGATAGGACCCAGTACTTC. It yields the protein CSRSGTGDRTQYF.

By share, this clonotype counts as medium-sized (0.01 to 0.1%). The chain combines TRBV23-1 with TRBJ2-5; 9 bases line up with TRBD2. TRBV23-1 is sorted into the ORF group, with uncertain function. The V segment lost 9 bases and the J segment 2 bases; nucleotides outside the gene matches: 4. This CDR3 contains 13 residues. Here the CDR3 reads CASGLAGQETQYF. CDR3 nucleotide sequence: TGCGCCAGTGGCCTAGCGGGACAAGAGACCCAGTACTTC.

This clonotype was detected only a few times. CDR3 loop: CSAQQGQEYEQYF. In DNA form, the CDR3 reads TGCAGTGCTCAGCAAGGACAGGAGTACGAGCAGTACTTC. The rearrangement uses TRBV20-1 and TRBJ2-7, with 7 bases lining up with TRBD1. The J segment lost 4 bases and the V segment lost 5 bases, leaving 8 bases of the junction unmatched. Per germline, CDR1 DFQATT and CDR2 SNEGSKA (reference sequence). The CDR3 runs to 13 residues.

This clonotype was seen a few times. The chain's CDR3 is CASSLRRDYEQYF. In DNA, the CDR3 is TGTGCCAGCAGTTTAAGGCGAGACTACGAGCAGTACTTC. The V and J genes are TRBV12-3 or TRBV12-4 and TRBJ2-7; no definite D call. This CDR3 comprises 13 residues. Between the trimmed V and J ends, which lost 2 bases and 3 bases, there was a span of 8 bases.

This clonotype was counted a few times. CDR3 amino acids: CASSSYYEQYF. Written as DNA, the CDR3 is TGTGCCAGCAGCTCGTACTACGAGCAGTACTTC. The V call is TRBV7-2, the J call TRBJ2-7; D is ambiguous. CDR3 length equals 11 residues. V was trimmed by 4 bases and J by 3 bases, leaving 4 bases between them. Germline values: CDR1 SGHTA, CDR2 FQGNSA.

By share, this clonotype ranks as medium-sized (0.01 to 0.1%). In nucleotides, the CDR3 is TGTGCCAGCAGCTTAATGAAGAACACTGAAGCTTTCTTT. Protein sequence: CASSLMKNTEAFF. The chain employs TRBV7-3 and TRBJ1-1; D unclear. The CDR3 sequence is 13 residues long. Trimming shortened V by 1 base and J by 1 base, and 4 bases separated the two germline ends. Germline V gives CDR1 SGHTA, CDR2 FQGTGA.

The table lists this clonotype with many counts. This rearrangement joins TRBV20-1 to TRBJ2-1, with 7 bases lining up with TRBD2. The CDR3 runs 12 residues. The junction had 2 bases not matched to a gene; V was cut back by 4 bases and J by 5 bases. CDR1 and CDR2 (germline): DFQATT, SNEGSKA (reference sequence). CDR3 amino acids: CSAIAGHNEQFF. For the CDR3, the DNA is TGCAGTGCTATAGCGGGTCACAATGAGCAGTTCTTC.

By proportion, this clonotype is medium-sized (0.01 to 0.1%). The chain is built from TRBV5-1 and TRBJ1-1; 7 nucleotides align to TRBD1. The length of the CDR3 is 15 residues. Germline V lookup: CDR1 SGHRS, CDR2 YFSETQ. Unmatched junction bases numbered 8, after V lost 5 bases and J lost 1 base. CDR3 residues: CASSIQGTSNTEAFF. The DNA of the CDR3 is TGCGCCAGCAGTATACAGGGGACTTCGAACACTGAAGCTTTCTTT.

J is TRBJ2-3 and V is TRBV7-8; D is unclear. CDR3 length equals 13 residues. Germline CDR1 is SGHVS and CDR2 is FQNEAQ. The germline V and J ends were trimmed by 2 bases and 5 bases, with 8 bases remaining between them. In DNA form, the CDR3 reads TGTGCCAGCAGCTTAACTACCGGAGATACGCAGTATTTT. Translation: CASSLTTGDTQYF.

This sequence joins TRBV20-1 and TRBJ2-2; 7 nucleotides align to TRBD2. The length of the CDR3 is 14 residues. Germline CDR1 is DFQATT and CDR2 is SNEGSKA (reference sequence). V shed 4 bases, J shed 2 bases, and the junction held 4 bases outside the gene matches. DNA for the CDR3: TGCAGTGCTATTAGAGCGGGAAACACCGGGGAGCTGTTTTTT. Translating it yields CSAIRAGNTGELFF.

The chain couples TRBV20-1 to TRBJ2-5; TRBD2 agrees at 11 bases. This CDR3 region has 14 residues. The germline CDR1 and CDR2 sequences are DFQATT and SNEGSKA (reference sequence). V lost 3 bases to trimming and J lost 2 bases; unmatched junction nucleotides: 2. The CDR3, as DNA: TGCAGTGCTAGGGGACTAGCGGTACAAGAGACCCAGTACTTC. This sequence encodes CSARGLAVQETQYF.

Within the sample, this clonotype is medium-sized. This rearrangement joins TRBV5-6 to TRBJ2-3; 8 bases fit TRBD1. V lost 4 bases and J lost 2; bases outside the gene matches: 6. Looked up from germline, CDR1 is SGHDT and CDR2 is YYEEEE. The CDR3 extends over 15 amino acids. The CDR3 here is CASSTLDRATDTQYF. The CDR3 DNA reads TGTGCCAGCAGCACCCTGGACAGGGCCACAGATACGCAGTATTTT.

This clonotype occurred many times. The chain carries TRBV20-1 and TRBJ2-6; no firm D call. This CDR3 comprises 18 residues. Germline CDR1 is DFQATT and CDR2 is SNEGSKA (reference sequence). The V gene lost 1 base and the J gene lost 3 bases, with 19 bases spanning the gap. The CDR3 is CSARGNPLPASGANVLTF. CDR3 DNA: TGCAGTGCTAGAGGTAATCCCCTCCCAGCGAGTGGGGCCAACGTCCTGACTTTC.

By share, this clonotype counts as medium-sized. The chain carries TRBV7-3 and TRBJ1-1; a weak D match, TRBD1 (6 bases). Germline lookup yields CDR1 SGHTA and CDR2 FQGTGA. This CDR3 is 15 amino acids long. The germline V and J ends were trimmed by 0 bases and 4 bases, with 12 bases remaining between them. The DNA for the CDR3 is TGTGCCAGCAGCTTAACGACAGGACCTGGCACTGAAGCTTTCTTT. It codes for CASSLTTGPGTEAFF.

By frequency in the sample, this clonotype is medium-sized (0.01 to 0.1%). The chain joins TRBV7-2 to TRBJ2-3; D call uncertain. CDR1 and CDR2 (germline): SGHTA, FQGNSA. V was shortened by 3 bases and J by 0 bases, with 7 bases between the two germline ends. The length of the CDR3 is 14 residues. The CDR3 region has the DNA TGTGCCAGCAGCTTTGACACTAGCACAGATACGCAGTATTTT. It specifies CASSFDTSTDTQYF.

Within the sample, this clonotype is large. V is TRBV2 and J is TRBJ2-5; TRBD1 matches 7 bases. With V trimmed by 5 bases and J by 1 base, 7 bases remained unmatched. Germline values: CDR1 SNHLY, CDR2 FYNNEI. The length of the CDR3 is 15 residues. CDR3: CASSSQGIVQETQYF. The CDR3, as DNA: TGTGCCAGCAGTTCACAGGGGATTGTCCAAGAGACCCAGTACTTC.

By share of the sample, this clonotype is large. The V and J genes are TRBV12-3 or TRBV12-4 and TRBJ1-4; TRBD1 matches 7 bases. V was pared by 8 bases and J by 6 bases, with 6 bases of the junction left unmatched. This CDR3 region has 13 residues. Here the CDR3 reads CASGRTGDEKLFF. The CDR3 DNA reads as TGTGCCAGCGGTCGGACAGGAGATGAAAAACTGTTTTTT.

This clonotype qualifies as medium-sized. The chain recombines TRBV30 with TRBJ1-4, with 10 positions matching TRBD1. The germline V gene has CDR1 GTSNPN and CDR2 SVGIG (reference sequence). The CDR3 is 14 residues long. With V trimmed by 4 bases and J by 6 bases, 5 bases remained unmatched. The chain's CDR3 is CAWIGTGAYEKLFF. DNA of the CDR3: TGTGCCTGGATTGGGACAGGGGCCTATGAAAAACTGTTTTTT.

This clonotype was counted only a few times. This rearrangement joins TRBV20-1 to TRBJ2-3, with a tentative D call TRBD2 (6 bases). Trimming pared 1 base from V and 3 bases from J, leaving 11 bases between. Germline values: CDR1 DFQATT, CDR2 SNEGSKA (reference sequence). CDR3 size: 14 residues. CDR3 sequence: CSARGPGVTDTQYF. The DNA for the CDR3 is TGCAGTGCTAGAGGGCCGGGAGTGACAGATACGCAGTATTTT.

This clonotype was found many times. The chain joins TRBV5-1 to TRBJ1-1; D is possibly TRBD1 (6 bases). Per the germline V gene, CDR1 is SGHRS and CDR2 is YFSETQ. V lost 4 bases and J lost 0, with 22 bases in between. The CDR3 length is 18 residues. The CDR3 nucleotides are TGCGCCAGCAGCCAAACGGGGGGGGGAACAGGGATGAACACTGAAGCTTTCTTT. Residues: CASSQTGGGTGMNTEAFF. The complete variable domain, with remaining parts taken from reference TRBV5-1 and TRBJ1-1, reads KAGVTQTPRYLIKTRGQQVTLSCSPISGHRSVSWYQQTPGQGLQFLFEYFSETQRNKGNFPGRFSGRQFSNSRSEMNVSTLELGDSALYLCASSQTGGGTGMNTEAFFGQGTRLTVV.

This clonotype was observed a few times. One base away lies a much larger clone, so this may be a sequencing read error. As the CDR3 is not closed by the conserved phenylalanine or tryptophan, this likely results from a read error. The CDR3 DNA sequence: TGTGCCATCAGTGATTACAATGAGCAGTTCGTC. It yields the protein CAISDYNEQFV. This sequence joins TRBV10-3 and TRBJ2-1; no reliable D call. The germline gives CDR1 ENHRY, CDR2 SYGVKD. The germline V and J ends were trimmed by 3 bases and 4 bases, with 1 base remaining between them. This CDR3 spans 11 amino acids.

This clonotype was recorded at least ten times. The chain joins TRBV20-1 to TRBJ2-3; D unresolved. Trimming left V 5 bases short and J 2 bases short, with 5 bases between. The germline CDR1 and CDR2 sequences are DFQATT and SNEGSKA (reference sequence). The CDR3 is 11 residues long. The chain's CDR3 is CSARLTDTQYF. The CDR3 DNA sequence: TGCAGTGCTCGACTCACAGATACGCAGTATTTT.

This clonotype is medium-sized (0.01 to 0.1%) by share. The chain is built from TRBV6-5 and TRBJ1-1; D may be TRBD1 (6 bases). From germline, CDR1 is MNHEY and CDR2 SVGAGI. The CDR3 loop spans 14 amino acids. V shed 6 bases and J shed 4 bases, with 15 bases lying between them. The CDR3 DNA reads TGTGCCAGCAGACTACAGGGTCGTCGCACTGAAGCTTTCTTT. Protein sequence: CASRLQGRRTEAFF.

Of note for this clonotype: Since a much larger clone is just one base distant, this may be a read error. The chain joins TRBV7-9 to TRBJ1-6; no reliable D call. Germline assignment: CDR1 SEHNR and CDR2 FQNEAQ (reference sequence). CDR3 length: 12 amino acids. The chain's CDR3 is CASSLDNPPLHF. CDR3 nucleotide sequence: TGTGCCAGCAGCCTAGATAATCCACCCCTCCACTTT.

This clonotype has ten or more counts. The V and J genes are TRBV20-1 and TRBJ2-5; D could derive from TRBD1 or TRBD2 (7 bases each). The ends were cut back, 3 bases at V and 5 bases at J, with 13 bases in the middle. Germline V lookup: CDR1 DFQATT, CDR2 SNEGSKA (reference sequence). The CDR3 spans 13 residues. The CDR3 protein is CSASSGGGETQYF. CDR3 coding DNA: TGCAGTGCTAGCTCAGGGGGGGGGGAGACCCAGTACTTC.

This clonotype was counted at least ten times. DNA for the CDR3: TGTGCCAGCAGCGGCTGGACTAGCGGAGGAGTCGAGTACTTC. Its protein is CASSGWTSGGVEYF. This chain connects TRBV7-2 to TRBJ2-5, with TRBD2 identical over 10 bases. Germline loops: CDR1 SGHTA, CDR2 FQGNSA. After removal of 5 bases from V and 12 bases from J, the junction contained 12 bases not matched to a gene. This CDR3 is 14 amino acids long. The complete variable domain, with remaining parts taken from reference TRBV7-2 and TRBJ2-5, reads GAGVSQSPSNKVTEKGKDVELRCDPISGHTALYWYRQSLGQGLEFLIYFQGNSAPDKSGLPSDRFSAERTGGSVSTLTIQRTQQEDSAVYLCASSGWTSGGVEYFGPGTRLLVL.

This clonotype was detected ten times or more. This may come from a read error, since a much larger clone is one base off. This chain uses TRBV5-1 with TRBJ1-2, with a weak D call TRBD1 (6 bases). CDR1 and CDR2 from the germline V gene are SGHRS and YFSETQ. The length of the CDR3 is 14 residues. CDR3 sequence (DNA): TGCGCCAGCAGCCCGAAACAGGGTCACTATGGCTACAACTTC. It translates to CASSPKQGHYGYNF.

Within the sample, this clonotype is medium-sized (0.01 to 0.1%). This chain joins TRBV6-6 and TRBJ2-3; TRBD2 aligns across 11 bases. The germline V gene encodes CDR1 MNHNY and CDR2 SVGAGI (reference sequence). The V gene end was trimmed by 3 bases and the J gene end by 0 bases; junction bases not matched to a gene: 5. The CDR3 length is 17 residues. The CDR3 bases are TGTGCCAGCAGTTATCCGACTAGCGGGGAGAGCACAGATACGCAGTATTTT. As protein: CASSYPTSGESTDTQYF.

Many counts were recorded for this clonotype. This sequence joins TRBV7-9 and TRBJ1-1; D is ambiguous. Trimming pared 2 bases from V and 4 bases from J, leaving 8 bases between. Germline-derived CDR1 and CDR2 are SEHNR and FQNEAQ (reference sequence). The CDR3 is 13 residues long. The CDR3 sequence is CASSLQEVTEAFF. The CDR3 DNA is TGTGCCAGCAGCTTACAGGAGGTCACTGAAGCTTTCTTT.

This clonotype was detected only a few times. The chain recombines TRBV7-3 with TRBJ2-2; 8 nucleotides match TRBD1. V lost 5 bases to trimming and J lost 6 bases; unmatched junction nucleotides: 2. The CDR3 has 13 amino acids. From germline, CDR1 is SGHTA and CDR2 FQGTGA. The CDR3, as DNA: TGTGCCAGCAGCGTGACAGGGGCCGGGGAGCTGTTTTTT. This translates into CASSVTGAGELFF.

Judged by abundance, this clonotype is medium-sized. The chain has TRBV7-3 and TRBJ1-2; D may be TRBD1 (5 bases). This CDR3 is 13 amino acids long. Trimming took 3 bases from V and 3 from J, leaving 8 bases between them. Germline V CDR1 and CDR2: SGHTA, FQGTGA. CDR3 loop: CASSFKGDYGYTF. DNA of the CDR3: TGTGCCAGCAGCTTCAAAGGGGACTATGGCTACACCTTC.